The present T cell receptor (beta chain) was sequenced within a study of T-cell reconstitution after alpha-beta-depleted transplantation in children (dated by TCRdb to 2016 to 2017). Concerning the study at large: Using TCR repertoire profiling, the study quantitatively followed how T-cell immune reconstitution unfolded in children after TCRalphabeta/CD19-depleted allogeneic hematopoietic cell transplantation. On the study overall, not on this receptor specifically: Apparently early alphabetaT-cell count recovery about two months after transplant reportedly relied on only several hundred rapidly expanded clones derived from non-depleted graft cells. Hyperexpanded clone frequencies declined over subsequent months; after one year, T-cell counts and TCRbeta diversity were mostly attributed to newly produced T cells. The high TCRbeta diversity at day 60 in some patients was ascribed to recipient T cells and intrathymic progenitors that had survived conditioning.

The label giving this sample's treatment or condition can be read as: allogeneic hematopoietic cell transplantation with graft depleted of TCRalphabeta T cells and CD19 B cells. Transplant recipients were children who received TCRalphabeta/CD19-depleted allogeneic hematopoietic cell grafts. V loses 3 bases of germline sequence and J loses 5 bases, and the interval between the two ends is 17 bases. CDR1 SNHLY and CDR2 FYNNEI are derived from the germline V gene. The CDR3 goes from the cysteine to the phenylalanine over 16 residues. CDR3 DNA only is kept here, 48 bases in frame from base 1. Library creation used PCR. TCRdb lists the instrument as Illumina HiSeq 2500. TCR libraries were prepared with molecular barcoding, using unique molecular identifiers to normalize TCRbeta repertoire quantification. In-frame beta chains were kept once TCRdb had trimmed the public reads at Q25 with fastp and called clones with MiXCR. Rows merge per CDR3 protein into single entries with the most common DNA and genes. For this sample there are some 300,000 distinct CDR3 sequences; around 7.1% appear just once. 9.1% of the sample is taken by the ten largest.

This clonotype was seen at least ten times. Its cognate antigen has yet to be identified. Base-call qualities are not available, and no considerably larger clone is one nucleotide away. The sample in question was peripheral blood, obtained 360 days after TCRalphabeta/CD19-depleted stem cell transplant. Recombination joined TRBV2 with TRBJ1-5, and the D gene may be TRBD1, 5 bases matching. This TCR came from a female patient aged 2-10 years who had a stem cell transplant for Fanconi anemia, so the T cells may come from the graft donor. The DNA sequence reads TGTGCCAGCAGTGAGAGGGGACGGAGGTCTCATCAGCCCCAGCATTTT. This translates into CASSERGRRSHQPQHF.